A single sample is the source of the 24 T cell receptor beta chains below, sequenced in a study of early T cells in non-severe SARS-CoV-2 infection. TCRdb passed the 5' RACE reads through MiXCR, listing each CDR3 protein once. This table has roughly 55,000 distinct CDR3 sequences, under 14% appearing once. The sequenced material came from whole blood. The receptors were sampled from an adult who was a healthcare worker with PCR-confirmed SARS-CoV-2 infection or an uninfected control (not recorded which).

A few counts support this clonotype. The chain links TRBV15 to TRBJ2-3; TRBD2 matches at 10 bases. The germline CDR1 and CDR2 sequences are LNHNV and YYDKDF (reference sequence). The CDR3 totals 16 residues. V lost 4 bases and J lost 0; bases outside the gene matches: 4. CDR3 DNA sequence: TGTGCCACCAGCAATGGACTAGCGGCTAGCACAGATACGCAGTATTTT. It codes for CATSNGLAASTDTQYF.

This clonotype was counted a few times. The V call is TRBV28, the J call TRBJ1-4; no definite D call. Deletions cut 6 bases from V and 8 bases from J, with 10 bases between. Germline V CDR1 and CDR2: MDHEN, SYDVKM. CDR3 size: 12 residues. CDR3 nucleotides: TGTGCCAGCAGCGCTAAACGAGAAAAACTGTTTTTT. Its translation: CASSAKREKLFF.

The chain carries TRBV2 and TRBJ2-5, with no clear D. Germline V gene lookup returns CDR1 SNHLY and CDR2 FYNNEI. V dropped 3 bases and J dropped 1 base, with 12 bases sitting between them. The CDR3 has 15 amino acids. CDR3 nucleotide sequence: TGTGCCAGCAGTGACTCTCTGCCGGCCCAAGAGACCCAGTACTTC. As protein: CASSDSLPAQETQYF.

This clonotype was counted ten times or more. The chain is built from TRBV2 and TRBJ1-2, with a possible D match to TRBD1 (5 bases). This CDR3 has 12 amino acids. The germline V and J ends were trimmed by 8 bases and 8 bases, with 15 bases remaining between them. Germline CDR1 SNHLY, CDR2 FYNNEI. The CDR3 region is CASAGGIKGYTF. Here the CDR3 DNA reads TGTGCCAGCGCGGGGGGAATTAAGGGCTACACCTTC.

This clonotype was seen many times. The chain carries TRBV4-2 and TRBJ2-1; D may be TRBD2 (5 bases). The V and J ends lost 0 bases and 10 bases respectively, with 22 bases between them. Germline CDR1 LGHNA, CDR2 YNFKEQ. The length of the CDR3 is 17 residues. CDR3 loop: CASSQDGRTPMGMEQFF. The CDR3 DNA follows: TGTGCCAGCAGCCAAGATGGAAGGACTCCTATGGGGATGGAGCAGTTCTTC.

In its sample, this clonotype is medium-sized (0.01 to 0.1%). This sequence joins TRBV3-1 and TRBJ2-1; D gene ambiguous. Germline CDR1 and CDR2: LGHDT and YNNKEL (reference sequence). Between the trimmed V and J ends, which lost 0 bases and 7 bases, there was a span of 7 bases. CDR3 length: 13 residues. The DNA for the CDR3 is TGTGCCAGCAGCCAAGATCGGTTTAATGAGCAGTTCTTC. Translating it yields CASSQDRFNEQFF.

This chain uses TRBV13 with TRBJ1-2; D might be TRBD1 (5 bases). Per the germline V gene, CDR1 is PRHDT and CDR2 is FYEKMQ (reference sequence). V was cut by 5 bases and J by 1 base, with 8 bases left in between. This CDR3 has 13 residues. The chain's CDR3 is CASSPTVNYGYTF. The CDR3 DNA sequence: TGTGCCAGCAGCCCGACAGTTAACTATGGCTACACCTTC.

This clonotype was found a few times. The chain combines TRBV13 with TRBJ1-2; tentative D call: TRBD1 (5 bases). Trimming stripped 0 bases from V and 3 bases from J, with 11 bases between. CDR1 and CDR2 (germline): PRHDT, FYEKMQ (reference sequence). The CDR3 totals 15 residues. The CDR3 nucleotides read TGTGCCAGCAGCTTAGGTCGGGGGACGGACTATGGCTACACCTTC. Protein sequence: CASSLGRGTDYGYTF.

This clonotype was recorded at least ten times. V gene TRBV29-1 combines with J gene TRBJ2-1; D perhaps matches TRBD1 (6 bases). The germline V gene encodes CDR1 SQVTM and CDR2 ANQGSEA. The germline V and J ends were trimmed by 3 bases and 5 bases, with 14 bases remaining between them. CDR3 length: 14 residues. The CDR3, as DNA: TGCAGCGTTGAGGCCCGGGACAAGAACAATGAGCAGTTCTTC. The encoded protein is CSVEARDKNNEQFF.

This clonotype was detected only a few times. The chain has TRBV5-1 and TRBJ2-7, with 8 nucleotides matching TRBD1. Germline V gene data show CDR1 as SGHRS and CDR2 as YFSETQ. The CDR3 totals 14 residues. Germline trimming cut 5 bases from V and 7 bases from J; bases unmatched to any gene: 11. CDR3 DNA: TGCGCCAGCAGTTACCGACAGGGGCCCAGGGAGCAGTACTTC. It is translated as CASSYRQGPREQYF.

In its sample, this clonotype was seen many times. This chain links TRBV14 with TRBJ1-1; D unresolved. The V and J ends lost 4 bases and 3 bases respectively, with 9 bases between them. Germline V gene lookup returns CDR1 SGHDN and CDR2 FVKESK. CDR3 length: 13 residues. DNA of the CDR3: TGTGCCAGCAGCCCACAAGCGTACACTGAAGCTTTCTTT. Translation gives CASSPQAYTEAFF.

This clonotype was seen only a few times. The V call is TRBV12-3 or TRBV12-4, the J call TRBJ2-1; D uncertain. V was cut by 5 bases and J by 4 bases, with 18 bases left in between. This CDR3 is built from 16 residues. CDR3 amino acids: CASSPLVAEVYNEQFF. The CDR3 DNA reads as TGTGCCAGCAGTCCCCTGGTTGCGGAAGTTTACAATGAGCAGTTCTTC.

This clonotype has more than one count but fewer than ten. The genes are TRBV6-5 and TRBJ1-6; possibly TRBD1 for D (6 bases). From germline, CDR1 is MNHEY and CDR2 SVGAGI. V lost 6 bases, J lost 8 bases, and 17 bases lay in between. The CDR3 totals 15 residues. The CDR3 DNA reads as TGTGCCAGCAGGGCTGCAGGGACACCCGATTCACCCCTCCACTTT. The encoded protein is CASRAAGTPDSPLHF.

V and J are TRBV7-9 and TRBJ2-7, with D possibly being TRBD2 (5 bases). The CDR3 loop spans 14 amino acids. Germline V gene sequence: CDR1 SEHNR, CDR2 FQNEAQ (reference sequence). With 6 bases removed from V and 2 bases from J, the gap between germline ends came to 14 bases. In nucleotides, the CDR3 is TGTGCCAGCAGTAAGAACGGGAAACCCTACGAGCAGTACTTC. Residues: CASSKNGKPYEQYF. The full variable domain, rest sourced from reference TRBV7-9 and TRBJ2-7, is DTGVSQNPRHKITKRGQNVTFRCDPISEHNRLYWYRQTLGQGPEFLTYFQNEAQLEKSRLLSDRFSAERPKGSFSTLEIQRTEQGDSAMYLCASSKNGKPYEQYFGPGTRLTVT.

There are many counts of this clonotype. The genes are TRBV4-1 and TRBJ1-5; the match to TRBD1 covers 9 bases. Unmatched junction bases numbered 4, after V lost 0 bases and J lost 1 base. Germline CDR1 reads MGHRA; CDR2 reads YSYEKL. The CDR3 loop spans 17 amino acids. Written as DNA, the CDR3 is TGCGCCAGCAGCCAAGAGACAGGGGGAAGAAGCAATCAGCCCCAGCATTTT. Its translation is CASSQETGGRSNQPQHF.

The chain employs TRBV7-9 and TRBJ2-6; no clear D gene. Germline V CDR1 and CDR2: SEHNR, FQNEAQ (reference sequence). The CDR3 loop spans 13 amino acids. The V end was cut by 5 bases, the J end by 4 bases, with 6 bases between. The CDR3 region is CASSPLGANVLTF. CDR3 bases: TGTGCCAGCAGCCCGTTAGGGGCCAACGTCCTGACTTTC.

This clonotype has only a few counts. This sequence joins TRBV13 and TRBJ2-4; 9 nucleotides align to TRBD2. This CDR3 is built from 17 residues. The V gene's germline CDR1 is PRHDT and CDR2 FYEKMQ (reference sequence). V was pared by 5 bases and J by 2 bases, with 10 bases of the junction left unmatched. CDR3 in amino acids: CASSPKLAGRPKNIQYF. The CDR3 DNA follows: TGTGCCAGCAGCCCTAAACTAGCGGGCAGGCCCAAAAACATTCAGTACTTC.

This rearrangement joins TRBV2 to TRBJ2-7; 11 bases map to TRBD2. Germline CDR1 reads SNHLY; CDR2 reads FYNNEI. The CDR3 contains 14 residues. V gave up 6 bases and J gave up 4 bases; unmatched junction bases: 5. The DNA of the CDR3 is TGTGCCAGCAGACCGACTAGCGGGGCGTACGAGCAGTACTTC. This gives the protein CASRPTSGAYEQYF.

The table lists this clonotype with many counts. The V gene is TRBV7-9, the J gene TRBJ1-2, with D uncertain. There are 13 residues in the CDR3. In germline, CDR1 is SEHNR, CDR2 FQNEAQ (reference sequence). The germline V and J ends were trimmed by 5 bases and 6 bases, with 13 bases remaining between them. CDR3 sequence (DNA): TGTGCCAGCAGCCTTACAGAGACCGATGGCTACACCTTC. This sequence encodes CASSLTETDGYTF.

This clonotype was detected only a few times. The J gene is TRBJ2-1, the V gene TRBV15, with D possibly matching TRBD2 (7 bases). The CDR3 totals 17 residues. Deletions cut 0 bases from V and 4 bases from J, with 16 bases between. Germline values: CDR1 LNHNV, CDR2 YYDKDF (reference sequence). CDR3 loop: CATSRDPKGGFYNEQFF. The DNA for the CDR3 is TGTGCCACCAGCAGAGATCCAAAGGGGGGGTTTTACAATGAGCAGTTCTTC.

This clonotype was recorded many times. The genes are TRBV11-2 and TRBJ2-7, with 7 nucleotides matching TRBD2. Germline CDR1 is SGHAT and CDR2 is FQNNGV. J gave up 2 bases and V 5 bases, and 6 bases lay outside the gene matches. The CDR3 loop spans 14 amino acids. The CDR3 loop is CASSLIAGAYEQYF. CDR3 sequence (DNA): TGTGCCAGCAGCCTAATAGCGGGTGCCTACGAGCAGTACTTC.

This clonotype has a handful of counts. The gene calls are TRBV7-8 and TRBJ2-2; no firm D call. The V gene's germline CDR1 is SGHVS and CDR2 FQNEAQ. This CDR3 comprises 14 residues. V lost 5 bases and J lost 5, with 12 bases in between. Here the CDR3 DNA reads TGTGCCAGCAGCACACCTTTCGGGACCGGGGAGCTGTTTTTT. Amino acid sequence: CASSTPFGTGELFF.

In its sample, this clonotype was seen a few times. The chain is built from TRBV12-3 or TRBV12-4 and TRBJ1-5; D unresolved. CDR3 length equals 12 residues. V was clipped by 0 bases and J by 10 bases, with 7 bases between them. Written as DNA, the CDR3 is TGTGCCAGCAGTTTAGCCCGAGAACCCCAGCATTTT. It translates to CASSLAREPQHF.

DNA for the CDR3: TGTGCCAGCAGCGTAGTATCTATTCGGTCCTACGAGCAGTACTTC. Its protein is CASSVVSIRSYEQYF. This rearrangement joins TRBV11-2 to TRBJ2-7; D unclear. The CDR3 is 15 residues long. Germline loops: CDR1 SGHAT, CDR2 FQNNGV. With 5 bases removed from V and 1 base from J, the gap between germline ends came to 15 bases.